This T cell receptor (beta chain) emerged from a study of cytotoxic CD8 clonotypes in ibrutinib-treated CLL (dated by TCRdb to the early 2020s). For the study in its entirety: In this cohort, 15 patients were treatment-naive and approximately ten were relapsed/refractory, while roughly 18 had unmutated IGHV. Responses were partial in 25 or so patients and complete in 2; after median about 68 months follow-up, roughly 15 stayed in remission and around 12 progressed. Samples at response were collected after a median of approximately twelve months of treatment, with a range of roughly 6 to 40 months. An average of roughly 270,000 productive templates and 94,082 productive rearrangements was obtained per sample. Longitudinal samples were obtainable from about 30% of the roughly 90 participants in the trial. Cryopreserved peripheral blood mononuclear cells were obtained prior to treatment, at the time of response, and at either disease progression or sustained remission. Every sample from remission and from progressive disease was obtained while the patients were still on ibrutinib. What the research found in general, with its limitations: An increase in clonality was observed at ibrutinib response, with clonality remaining stable during sustained remission and falling back toward baseline at progression. Baseline clonality exceeded that of age-matched healthy donors and correlated strongly with circulating CD8+ T-cell counts. Sustained-remission and progressing patients did not have matched sampling times, and lymph node repertoires were not examined. Public clonotypes were found to be uncommon and were observed to contract or remain stable during treatment; the increase in clonality was shown to reflect expansion of private clonotypes at ibrutinib response.

Trimming leaves V shorter by 3 bases and J shorter by 2 bases, with the junction holding 3 bases beyond the gene matches. Taken from the germline V gene, the CDR1 and CDR2 loops are MNHEY and SVGAGI. The CDR3 runs 14 residues from the cysteine to the phenylalanine. Just the 42-base CDR3 DNA is kept, in frame starting at base 1. In regard to this clone: Its antigen is currently not known. No per-base quality is available; no much larger clone lies one base away. Other DNA sequences in the same sample also yield this CDR3.

For TCR beta library preparation, approximately 2 micrograms of genomic DNA were isolated from cryopreserved PBMCs. Longitudinal blood samples from CLL patients on ibrutinib monotherapy underwent high-throughput TCR beta sequencing. The patients took part in an open-label, single-center phase 2 trial of ibrutinib monotherapy. On a MiSeq, deep resolution sequencing aimed for a depth between 1 in 1 million and 1 in 200,000 T cells, with each clonotype covered approximately 9.2x on average. TCR beta libraries were generated with the immunoSEQ hsTCRB Kit. The original methods were these. Data were analyzed with ImmunoSEQ Data Assistant and ImmunoSEQ Analyzer, with V, D and J genes assigned per IMGT definitions. Clonality, which ranges from 0 to 1, was calculated by subtracting the normalized Shannon entropy of productive rearrangement frequencies from one. Public clonotype analysis was restricted to overrepresented clonotypes comprising at least 0.05% of each patient's repertoire. Approximately 12 age-matched healthy donor repertoires from immuneACCESS were used as controls for clonality. TCRdb holds this immuneACCESS table with in-frame rearrangements only. Some clones are missing; in checked studies, unresolved V genes explain under half, and the rest has no known cause. The DNA was the basis for D and trimming; V, J and clone size are from that table. The sample table holds approximately 320,000 clones, of which under 70% were seen once. The ten largest clones add up to around 6.3% of the sample.

The specimen comprised PBMCs, sampled after 36 months of ibrutinib treatment. This sequence was found in a human donor with chronic lymphocytic leukemia. Recombination linked TRBV6-5 to TRBJ2-5; 7 central nucleotides agree with TRBD2. The CDR3 region reads CASSYSGSQETQYF. At the DNA level, the sequence is TGTGCCAGCAGTTATAGCGGGTCACAAGAGACCCAGTACTTC.